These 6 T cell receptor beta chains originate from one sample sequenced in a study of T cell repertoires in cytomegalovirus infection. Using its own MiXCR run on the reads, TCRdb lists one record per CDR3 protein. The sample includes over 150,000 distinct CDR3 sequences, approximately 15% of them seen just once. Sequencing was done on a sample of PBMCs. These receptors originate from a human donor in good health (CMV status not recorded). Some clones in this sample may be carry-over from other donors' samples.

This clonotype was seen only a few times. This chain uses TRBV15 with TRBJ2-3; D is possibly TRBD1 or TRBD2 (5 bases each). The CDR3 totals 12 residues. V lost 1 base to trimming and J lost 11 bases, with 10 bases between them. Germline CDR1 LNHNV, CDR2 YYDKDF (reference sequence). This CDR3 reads CATSRAGLEQYF. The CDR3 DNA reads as TGTGCCACCAGCAGAGCGGGGCTTGAGCAGTATTTT.

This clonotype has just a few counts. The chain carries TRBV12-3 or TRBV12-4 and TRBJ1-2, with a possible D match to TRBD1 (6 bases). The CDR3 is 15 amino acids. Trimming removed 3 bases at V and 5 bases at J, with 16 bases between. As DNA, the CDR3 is TGTGCCAGCAGTTTGGGGGCGGGGATAAGGTATGGCTACACCTTC. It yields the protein CASSLGAGIRYGYTF.

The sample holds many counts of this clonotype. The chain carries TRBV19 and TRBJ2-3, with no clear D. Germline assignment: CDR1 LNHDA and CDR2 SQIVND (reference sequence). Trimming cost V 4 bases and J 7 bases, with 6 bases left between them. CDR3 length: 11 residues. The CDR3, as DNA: TGTGCCAGTAGTAATAGGAATACGCAGTATTTT. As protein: CASSNRNTQYF.

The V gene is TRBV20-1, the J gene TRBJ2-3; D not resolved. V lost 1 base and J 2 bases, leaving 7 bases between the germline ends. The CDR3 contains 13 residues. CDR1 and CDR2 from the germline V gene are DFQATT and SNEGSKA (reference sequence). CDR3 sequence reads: CSARAPFTDTQYF. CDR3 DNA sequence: TGCAGTGCTAGAGCCCCTTTCACAGATACGCAGTATTTT.

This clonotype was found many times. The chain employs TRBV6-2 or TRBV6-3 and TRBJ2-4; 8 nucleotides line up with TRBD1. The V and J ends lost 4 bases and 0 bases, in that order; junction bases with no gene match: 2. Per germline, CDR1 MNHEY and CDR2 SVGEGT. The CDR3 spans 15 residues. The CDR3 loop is CASSFDRGAKNIQYF. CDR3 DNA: TGTGCCAGCAGTTTTGACAGGGGAGCCAAAAACATTCAGTACTTC.

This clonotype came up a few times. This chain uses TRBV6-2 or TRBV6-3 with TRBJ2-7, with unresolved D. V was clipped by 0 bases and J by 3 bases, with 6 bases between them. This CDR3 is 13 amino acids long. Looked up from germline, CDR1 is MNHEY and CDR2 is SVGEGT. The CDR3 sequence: CASSYSPDYEQYF. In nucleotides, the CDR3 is TGTGCCAGCAGTTACTCGCCGGACTACGAGCAGTACTTC.